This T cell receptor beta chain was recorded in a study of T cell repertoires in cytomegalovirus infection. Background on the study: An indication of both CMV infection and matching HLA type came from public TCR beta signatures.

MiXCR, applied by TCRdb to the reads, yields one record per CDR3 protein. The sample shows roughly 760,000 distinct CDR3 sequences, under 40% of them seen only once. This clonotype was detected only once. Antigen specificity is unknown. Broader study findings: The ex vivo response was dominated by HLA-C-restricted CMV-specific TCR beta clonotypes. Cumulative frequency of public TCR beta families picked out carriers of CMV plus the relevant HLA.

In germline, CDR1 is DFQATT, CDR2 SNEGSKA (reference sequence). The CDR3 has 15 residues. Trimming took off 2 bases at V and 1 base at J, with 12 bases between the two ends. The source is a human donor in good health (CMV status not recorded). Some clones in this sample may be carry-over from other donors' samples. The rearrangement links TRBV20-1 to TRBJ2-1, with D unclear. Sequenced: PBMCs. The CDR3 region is CSARKSWDSYNEQFF. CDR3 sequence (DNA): TGCAGTGCTAGAAAGTCGTGGGATTCCTACAATGAGCAGTTCTTC.